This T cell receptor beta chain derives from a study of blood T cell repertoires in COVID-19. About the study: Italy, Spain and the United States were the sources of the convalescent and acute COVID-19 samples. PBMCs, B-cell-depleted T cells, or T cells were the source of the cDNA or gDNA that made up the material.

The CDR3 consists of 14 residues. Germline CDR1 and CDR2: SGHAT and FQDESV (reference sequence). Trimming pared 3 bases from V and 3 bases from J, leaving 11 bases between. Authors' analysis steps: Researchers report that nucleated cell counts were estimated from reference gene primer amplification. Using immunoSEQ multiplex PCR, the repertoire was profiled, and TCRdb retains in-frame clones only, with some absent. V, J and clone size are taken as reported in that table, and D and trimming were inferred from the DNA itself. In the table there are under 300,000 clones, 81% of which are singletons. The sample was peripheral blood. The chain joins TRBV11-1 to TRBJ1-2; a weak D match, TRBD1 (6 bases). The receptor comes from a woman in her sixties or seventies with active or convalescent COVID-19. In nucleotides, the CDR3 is TGTGCCAGCAGCTTGGCAGGGGTGCACTATGGCTACACCTTC. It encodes CASSLAGVHYGYTF.